This T cell receptor beta chain was documented in a study of graft-versus-host responses after intestinal transplantation. Libraries were prepared by immunoSEQ multiplex PCR; TCRdb keeps only in-frame clonotypes and omits some of them. The sample has over 80,000 clones, around 86% seen once. Trimming took off 4 bases at V and 3 bases at J, with 13 bases between the two ends. Germline CDR1 reads SGHRS; CDR2 reads YFSETQ. This CDR3 is built from 14 residues. The sample was PBMCs, taken 255 days after intestinal transplant. The rearrangement uses TRBV5-1 and TRBJ2-5; TRBD1 might be the D (6 bases). This sequence originates from a human patient who received an intestinal transplant, so some T cells may come from the graft donor. CDR3 DNA sequence: TGCGCCAGCAGCAGGGGGTTAGGGGAAGAGACCCAGTACTTC. This codes for CASSRGLGEETQYF.